These 22 T cell receptor beta chains were all obtained from the same sample, sequenced in a study of memory CD4+ T cells and cytomegalovirus serostatus. Profiling relied on immunoSEQ multiplex PCR, and the TCRdb table lists in-frame clones only, not all of them. The sample lists some 50,000 clones, around 77% occurring once. Single viable CD3+CD4+CD8-CD45RO+ cells were sorted as the memory CD4+ T cells. Sequencing was carried out using memory CD4+ T cells from blood. All receptors derive from an adult in good health and CMV-seronegative.

This clone was picked up a small number of times. The genes are TRBV28 and TRBJ1-5; D not resolved. The CDR3 is 12 residues long. The germline gives CDR1 MDHEN, CDR2 SYDVKM. Trimming took 1 base from V and 6 from J, leaving 4 bases between them. This CDR3 is CASSLSGQPQHF. CDR3 sequence (DNA): TGTGCCAGCAGTTTATCGGGTCAGCCCCAGCATTTT.

The chain couples TRBV28 to TRBJ2-7; TRBD2 aligns across 10 bases. V was clipped by 1 base and J by 1 base; unmatched bases: 1. The CDR3 covers 15 residues. Germline values: CDR1 MDHEN, CDR2 SYDVKM. CDR3 DNA: TGTGCCAGCAGTTTATTGGGACTAGCGTCCTACGAGCAGTACTTC. Translating gives CASSLLGLASYEQYF.

V usage is TRBV19 and J usage is TRBJ1-5; the D gene is possibly TRBD1 (6 bases). The CDR3 covers 16 residues. CDR1 and CDR2 from the germline V gene are LNHDA and SQIVND (reference sequence). V lost 4 bases and J 2 bases, leaving 15 bases between the germline ends. The DNA of the CDR3 is TGTGCCAGTAGTACTGCCCGGGGGGCTGGCAATCAGCCCCAGCATTTT. Translation: CASSTARGAGNQPQHF.

The chain combines TRBV20-1 with TRBJ1-5; D gene uncertain. Per the germline V gene, CDR1 is DFQATT and CDR2 is SNEGSKA (reference sequence). This CDR3 is 11 amino acids long. The ends were cut back, 1 base at V and 5 bases at J, with 3 bases in the middle. The DNA of the CDR3 is TGCAGTGCTAGAGGGGATCAGCCCCAGCATTTT. Translated: CSARGDQPQHF.

The chain has TRBV7-9 and TRBJ1-1, with D tentatively TRBD1 (6 bases). Germline CDR1 and CDR2: SEHNR and FQNEAQ (reference sequence). The CDR3 is made up of 14 amino acids. V shed 3 bases and J shed 5 bases, with 13 bases lying between them. CDR3 region: CASSLYRENTEAFF. The CDR3 DNA is TGTGCCAGCAGCTTGTACAGGGAAAATACTGAAGCTTTCTTT.

V usage is TRBV28 and J usage is TRBJ1-2, with TRBD1 matching 7 bases. After removal of 5 bases from V and 4 bases from J, the junction contained 10 bases not matched to a gene. The CDR3 has 15 amino acids. Per the germline V gene, CDR1 is MDHEN and CDR2 is SYDVKM. CDR3: CASSTTGEGSYGYTF. CDR3 bases: TGTGCCAGCAGTACAACAGGGGAGGGGAGCTATGGCTACACCTTC.

The rearrangement joins TRBV5-1 to TRBJ1-2, with 9 bases identical to TRBD1. Germline CDR1 and CDR2: SGHRS and YFSETQ. CDR3 length: 14 residues. J lost 5 bases, V lost 4 bases, and 6 bases had no gene match. CDR3 loop: CASSVGQGGYGYTF. CDR3 coding DNA: TGCGCCAGCAGCGTGGGACAGGGCGGGTATGGCTACACCTTC.

J is TRBJ2-3 and V is TRBV10-2; maybe TRBD2 (6 bases). Germline V gene lookup returns CDR1 WSHSY and CDR2 SAAADI. The CDR3 sequence is 15 residues long. The germline V and J ends were trimmed by 6 bases and 2 bases, with 15 bases remaining between them. The CDR3, as DNA: TGCGCCAGCAGCCTAGGGGACTCCTTCACAGATACGCAGTATTTT. Translating gives CASSLGDSFTDTQYF.

This chain links TRBV28 with TRBJ2-5; 8 bases are shared with TRBD1. Germline lookup yields CDR1 MDHEN and CDR2 SYDVKM. Trimming took 2 bases from V and 5 from J; bases not matched to a gene: 4. The CDR3 consists of 14 residues. CDR3 sequence: CASSLRQGFETQYF. In nucleotides, the CDR3 is TGTGCCAGCAGTTTACGACAGGGGTTTGAGACCCAGTACTTC.

The V call is TRBV10-3, the J call TRBJ1-5; D is unclear. The germline CDR1 and CDR2 sequences are ENHRY and SYGVKD. This CDR3 has 14 amino acids. Trimming took 4 bases from V and 4 from J, leaving 11 bases between them. This chain's CDR3 is CAISGGRKNQPQHF. The DNA for the CDR3 is TGTGCCATCAGTGGTGGCAGAAAGAATCAGCCCCAGCATTTT.

V is TRBV25-1 and J is TRBJ2-5; D not certain. Germline CDR1 reads MGHDK; CDR2 reads SYGVNS. This CDR3 spans 11 amino acids. V was trimmed by 7 bases and J by 1 base, leaving 4 bases between them. As DNA, the CDR3 is TGTGCCAGCACCCGCCAAGAGACCCAGTACTTC. Translated: CASTRQETQYF.

This rearrangement joins TRBV7-3 to TRBJ2-7, with 7 positions matching TRBD2. Per germline, CDR1 SGHTA and CDR2 FQGTGA. The V segment lost 4 bases and the J segment 7 bases; nucleotides outside the gene matches: 13. CDR3 length: 15 amino acids. The chain's CDR3 is CASSSGGGAGKEQYF. The DNA for the CDR3 is TGTGCCAGCAGCTCCGGCGGGGGAGCTGGGAAAGAGCAGTACTTC.

V and J are TRBV19 and TRBJ1-2; unclear D gene. The germline V and J ends were trimmed by 6 bases and 3 bases, with 11 bases remaining between them. The V gene's germline CDR1 is LNHDA and CDR2 SQIVND (reference sequence). This CDR3 spans 13 amino acids. This CDR3 reads CASRIGRDYGYTF. CDR3 coding DNA: TGTGCCAGTAGAATTGGGAGAGACTATGGCTACACCTTC.

This clone is labeled medium-sized. This chain uses TRBV7-9 with TRBJ1-1; D gene unclear. Germline V gene data show CDR1 as SEHNR and CDR2 as FQNEAQ (reference sequence). Deletions cut 7 bases from V and 13 bases from J, with 16 bases between. The CDR3 totals 11 residues. CDR3 residues: CASNPTLKGFF. As DNA, the CDR3 is TGTGCCAGCAACCCGACCTTGAAGGGTTTCTTT.

The chain joins TRBV7-8 to TRBJ2-3; 9 positions agree with TRBD1. Per the germline V gene, CDR1 is SGHVS and CDR2 is FQNEAQ. The CDR3 covers 16 residues. V was pared by 4 bases and J by 3 bases, with 8 bases of the junction left unmatched. CDR3 sequence (DNA): TGTGCCAGCAGCTCAAACAGGGGGCGAATTACAGATACGCAGTATTTT. This gives the protein CASSSNRGRITDTQYF.

This chain connects TRBV21-1 to TRBJ1-3; the DNA was not compared with TRBD1, the D call given in the table. TRBV21-1 is marked as a pseudogene. The CDR3 has 16 residues. CDR3 coding DNA: TGTGCCAGCAGCAAGCTGGACAGCGCGTCTGGAAACACCATATATTTT. It encodes CASSKLDSASGNTIYF.

The chain carries TRBV5-8 and TRBJ1-5; TRBD1 matches 10 bases. Germline assignment: CDR1 SGHTS and CDR2 YDEGEE. J lost 9 bases, V lost 7 bases, and 13 bases had no gene match. The CDR3 loop spans 15 amino acids. The CDR3, as DNA: TGTGCCAGCTCAAAATGGACAGGGGGAACAATGCCCCAGCATTTT. This sequence encodes CASSKWTGGTMPQHF.

The count of this clone is one. V gene TRBV19 combines with J gene TRBJ2-3; D gene uncertain. The CDR3 extends over 14 amino acids. Germline CDR1 is LNHDA and CDR2 is SQIVND (reference sequence). V lost 7 bases to trimming and J lost 2 bases, with 13 bases between them. CDR3 protein: CASKKEPSTDTQYF. The CDR3 DNA follows: TGTGCCAGTAAGAAGGAGCCGTCCACAGATACGCAGTATTTT.

This chain joins TRBV10-1 and TRBJ1-1; TRBD1 matches at 7 bases. The germline gives CDR1 WNHNN, CDR2 SYGVQD (reference sequence). CDR3 length: 13 residues. The V and J ends lost 6 bases and 3 bases, in that order; junction bases with no gene match: 4. The CDR3 bases are TGCGCCAGCAGACGAACAGGGGACACTGAAGCTTTCTTT. Its protein is CASRRTGDTEAFF.

The chain joins TRBV12-2 to TRBJ1-4; TRBD1, the table's D call, lacks a check against the DNA. TRBV12-2 is deemed a pseudogene. The CDR3 spans 18 residues. The CDR3 protein is CASLHPEVRTGQSEKLFF. CDR3 DNA: TGTGCAAGTCTCCACCCGGAGGTGCGGACAGGGCAAAGTGAAAAACTGTTTTTT.

The chain links TRBV6-5 to TRBJ2-7; the match to TRBD1 covers 8 bases. Germline V gene sequence: CDR1 MNHEY, CDR2 SVGAGI. With V trimmed by 5 bases and J by 4 bases, 10 bases remained unmatched. The CDR3 totals 15 residues. The CDR3, as DNA: TGTGCCAGCAGTCTTTCTTACCGACAGGGGTACGAGCAGTACTTC. It specifies CASSLSYRQGYEQYF.

In its sample, this clone was seen once. CDR3 in amino acids: CASSLSGGKGEAFF. In nucleotides, the CDR3 is TGCGCCAGCAGCTTGTCGGGGGGCAAGGGTGAAGCTTTCTTT. V is TRBV5-1 and J is TRBJ1-1; possibly TRBD1 for D (6 bases). The CDR3 is 14 amino acids. Deletions cut 1 base from V and 7 bases from J, with 14 bases between. Germline lookup yields CDR1 SGHRS and CDR2 YFSETQ.